This TCR beta chain was profiled in a study of OX40 agonist ivuxolimab in advanced cancers. The overall study: Patients with hepatocellular carcinoma, melanoma, renal cell or head and neck cancer made up the dose-escalation patients.

The CDR3 sequence is 15 residues long. Germline CDR1 reads LNHDA; CDR2 reads SQIVND (reference sequence). Trimming pared 3 bases from V and 0 bases from J, leaving 11 bases between. Clones were read by immunoSEQ multiplex PCR, and TCRdb kept only the in-frame ones, dropping some. The sample consists of 35,000 to 45,000 clones, over 75% of them appearing once. This TCR was sampled from an adult with an advanced solid tumor such as melanoma, head and neck, liver or kidney cancer. The source material was CD4+ or CD8+ T cells sorted from blood, sampled in a trial of the OX40 agonist ivuxolimab. The chain links TRBV19 to TRBJ1-1; D is ambiguous. The CDR3 DNA reads as TGTGCCAGTAGTATTATCGACACTGTGAACACTGAAGCTTTCTTT. This translates into CASSIIDTVNTEAFF. Based on the CDR3 plus reference TRBV19 and TRBJ1-1, the full variable domain is DGGITQSPKYLFRKEGQNVTLSCEQNLNHDAMYWYRQDPGQGLRLIYYSQIVNDFQKGDIAEGYSVSREKKESFPLTVTSAQKNPTAFYLCASSIIDTVNTEAFFGQGTRLTVV.